These 13 T cell receptor beta chains originate from one sample sequenced in a study of cytomegalovirus exposure and HLA in healthy donors. The PCR used 60 Vbeta and 13 Jbeta primers. TCRdb's table, derived via immunoSEQ multiplex PCR, lists solely in-frame clones and lacks some. This sample has about 110,000 clones, with more than 70% found just once. The source material was PBMCs. The receptors here all came from a man aged 25-45 years in good health and CMV-seronegative.

This chain links TRBV30 with TRBJ1-2; 9 positions match TRBD1. The CDR3 sequence is 14 residues long. V lost 3 bases to trimming and J lost 2 bases; unmatched junction nucleotides: 4. The germline V gene has CDR1 GTSNPN and CDR2 SVGIG (reference sequence). In DNA form, the CDR3 reads TGTGCCTGGAGGGGACAGGGTGCCAACTATGGCTACACCTTC. It translates to CAWRGQGANYGYTF.

The V and J genes are TRBV4-1 and TRBJ1-6; TRBD1 is a possible D gene (6 bases). The V gene lost 4 bases and the J gene lost 10 bases, with 17 bases spanning the gap. Germline CDR1 MGHRA, CDR2 YSYEKL. The CDR3 runs to 15 residues. DNA for the CDR3: TGCGCCAGCAGCCCACAGGGTCCCCGGTACTCACCCCTCCACTTT. Its translation: CASSPQGPRYSPLHF.

The chain couples TRBV4-1 to TRBJ1-3; possibly TRBD1 for D (5 bases). Germline lookup yields CDR1 MGHRA and CDR2 YSYEKL. The CDR3 is 16 residues long. The germline V and J ends were trimmed by 0 bases and 2 bases, with 11 bases remaining between them. CDR3 residues: CASSQETAGTGNTIYF. The DNA of the CDR3 is TGCGCCAGCAGCCAAGAAACGGCAGGGACTGGAAACACCATATATTTT.

The chain links TRBV28 to TRBJ1-3; the match to TRBD1 covers 9 bases. There are 20 residues in the CDR3. Germline-derived CDR1 and CDR2 are MDHEN and SYDVKM. V shed 3 bases and J 1 base; nucleotides not matched to a gene: 16. The chain's CDR3 is CASSFLPTGTGRYSGNTIYF. CDR3 bases: TGTGCCAGCAGTTTCTTGCCGACCGGGACAGGGCGTTATTCTGGAAACACCATATATTTT.

This clone turned up a few times. The rearrangement uses TRBV19 and TRBJ1-4, with 7 bases fitting TRBD1. This CDR3 spans 15 amino acids. The V segment lost 9 bases and the J segment 7 bases; nucleotides outside the gene matches: 14. Germline assignment: CDR1 LNHDA and CDR2 SQIVND (reference sequence). CDR3 nucleotides: TGTGCCAGCAAACATAGGTCGGACAGGAGTGAAAAACTGTTTTTT. Its protein product is CASKHRSDRSEKLFF.

This clone was seen more than once but under ten times. V gene TRBV4-3 combines with J gene TRBJ1-2, with TRBD1 identical over 8 bases. CDR1 and CDR2 from the germline V gene are LGHNA and YSLEER. J gave up 4 bases and V 3 bases, and 7 bases lay outside the gene matches. CDR3 size: 15 residues. CDR3 DNA: TGCGCCAGCAGCCAGACAGGGGAGGGGCGCTATGGCTACACCTTC. Translated, it gives CASSQTGEGRYGYTF.

This clone is a singleton in its sample. This chain joins TRBV7-9 and TRBJ1-1, with D hard to call. CDR1 is SEHNR and CDR2 is FQNEAQ in the germline V gene (reference sequence). V shed 1 base and J shed 1 base, with 10 bases lying between them. The CDR3 runs to 15 residues. CDR3 protein: CASSLGVAGNTEAFF. The CDR3 bases are TGTGCCAGCAGCTTAGGCGTTGCAGGGAACACTGAAGCTTTCTTT.

This clone was seen more than once but under ten times. The chain combines TRBV5-1 with TRBJ2-5; TRBD1 agrees at 8 bases. This CDR3 spans 14 amino acids. Germline lookup yields CDR1 SGHRS and CDR2 YFSETQ. V was clipped by 5 bases and J by 5 bases; unmatched bases: 8. The CDR3 sequence: CASRRDRGMETQYF. The CDR3 nucleotides are TGCGCCAGCAGACGTGACAGGGGTATGGAGACCCAGTACTTC.

This chain joins TRBV27 and TRBJ1-1; 10 bases align to TRBD1. The CDR3 runs to 15 residues. CDR1 and CDR2 (germline): MNHEY, SMNVEV (reference sequence). J lost 4 bases, V lost 1 base, and 3 bases had no gene match. CDR3 sequence (DNA): TGTGCCAGCAGTTTATTGAGGACAGGGGGCACTGAAGCTTTCTTT. Protein: CASSLLRTGGTEAFF.

This chain connects TRBV6-5 to TRBJ2-3, with 7 bases matching TRBD2. Germline CDR1 MNHEY, CDR2 SVGAGI. The V gene end was trimmed by 6 bases and the J gene end by 4 bases; junction bases not matched to a gene: 7. The CDR3 length is 14 residues. CDR3 nucleotides: TGTGCCAGCAGCGTGGGGGGGGAGGCAGATACGCAGTATTTT. Amino acids: CASSVGGEADTQYF.

The chain combines TRBV28 with TRBJ2-7, with D possibly TRBD1 on 6 matching bases. Germline CDR1 and CDR2: MDHEN and SYDVKM. The CDR3 is 13 amino acids. Trimming took off 5 bases at V and 2 bases at J, with 10 bases between the two ends. The CDR3 sequence is CASSNRDTYEQYF. In nucleotides, the CDR3 is TGTGCCAGCAGTAACCGGGACACCTACGAGCAGTACTTC.

V is TRBV5-1 and J is TRBJ2-7; 12 bases match TRBD2. J was trimmed by 1 base and V by 0 bases; bases with no gene match: 14. CDR1 is SGHRS, CDR2 YFSETQ, per germline. There are 20 residues in the CDR3. The CDR3 here is CASSLEPLAGGSDVSYEQYF. The CDR3 nucleotides read TGCGCCAGCAGCTTGGAACCCCTAGCGGGAGGGTCCGACGTGTCCTACGAGCAGTACTTC.

This clone was seen only once. The chain employs TRBV7-7 and TRBJ2-2, with 8 bases that match TRBD2. The germline gives CDR1 SSHAT, CDR2 FNYEAQ (reference sequence). The CDR3 has 15 residues. V lost 4 bases to trimming and J lost 7 bases; unmatched junction nucleotides: 8. The CDR3 spells CASSWDGGANGELFF. The CDR3 bases are TGTGCCAGCAGCTGGGACGGGGGGGCTAACGGGGAGCTGTTTTTT.